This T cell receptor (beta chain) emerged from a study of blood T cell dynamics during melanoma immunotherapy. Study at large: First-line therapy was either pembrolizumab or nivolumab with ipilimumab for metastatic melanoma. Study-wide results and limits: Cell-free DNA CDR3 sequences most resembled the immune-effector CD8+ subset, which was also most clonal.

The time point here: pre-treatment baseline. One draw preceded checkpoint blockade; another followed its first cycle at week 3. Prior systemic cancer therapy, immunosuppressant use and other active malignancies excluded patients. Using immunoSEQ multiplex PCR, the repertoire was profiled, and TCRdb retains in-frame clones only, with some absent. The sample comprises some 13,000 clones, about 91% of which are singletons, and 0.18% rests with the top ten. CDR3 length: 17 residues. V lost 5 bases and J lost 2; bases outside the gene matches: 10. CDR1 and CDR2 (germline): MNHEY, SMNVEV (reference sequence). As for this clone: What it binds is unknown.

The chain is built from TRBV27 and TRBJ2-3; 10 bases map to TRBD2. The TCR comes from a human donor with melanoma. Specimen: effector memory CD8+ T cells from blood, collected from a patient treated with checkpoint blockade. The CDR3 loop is CASSVGSAGGPTDTQYF. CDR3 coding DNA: TGTGCCAGCAGTGTAGGATCAGCGGGAGGGCCCACAGATACGCAGTATTTT.